The present T cell receptor (beta chain) was sequenced within a study of T cells after yellow fever vaccination. Across the whole study: Low-cell-number fractions underwent preparation using SMART-Seq v4 Ultra Low Input.

Generation of TCR cDNA used 5'RACE template switching (which added a universal primer site and UMIs). MiXCR was run by TCRdb on the 5' RACE reads, yielding one entry per CDR3 protein. Among a few hundred thousand distinct CDR3 sequences listed, approximately 4% were seen once. This clonotype has more than one count but fewer than ten. The CDR3 length is 13 residues. Germline V lookup: CDR1 MNHNY, CDR2 SVGAGI (reference sequence). V trimming: 11 bases; J trimming: 5 bases; junction bases outside the gene matches: 8. This receptor was taken from a man younger than 35 who received the YFV17D yellow fever vaccine. J is TRBJ2-4 and V is TRBV6-6; 8 bases map to TRBD1. This specimen was PBMCs, taken 5 days after the yellow fever booster vaccination. CDR3 residues: CASWRTGQNIQYF. CDR3 in DNA: TGTGCCTCTTGGCGGACAGGGCAAAACATTCAGTACTTC.